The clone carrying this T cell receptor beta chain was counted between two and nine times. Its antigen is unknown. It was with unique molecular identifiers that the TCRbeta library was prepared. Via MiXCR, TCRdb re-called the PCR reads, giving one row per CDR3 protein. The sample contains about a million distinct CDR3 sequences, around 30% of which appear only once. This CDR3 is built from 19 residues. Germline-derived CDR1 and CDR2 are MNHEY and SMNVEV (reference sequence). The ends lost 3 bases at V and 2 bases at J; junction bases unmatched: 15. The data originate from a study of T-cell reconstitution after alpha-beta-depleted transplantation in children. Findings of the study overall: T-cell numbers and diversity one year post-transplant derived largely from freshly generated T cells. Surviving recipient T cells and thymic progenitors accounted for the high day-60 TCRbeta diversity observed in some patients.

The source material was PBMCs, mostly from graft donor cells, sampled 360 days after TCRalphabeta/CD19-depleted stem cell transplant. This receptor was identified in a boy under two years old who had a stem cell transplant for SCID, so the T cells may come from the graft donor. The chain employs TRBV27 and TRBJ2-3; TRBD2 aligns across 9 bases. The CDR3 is CASSFWWVAGEPNTDTQYF. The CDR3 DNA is TGTGCCAGCAGTTTCTGGTGGGTAGCGGGGGAGCCAAACACAGATACGCAGTATTTT.